This entry lists 32 T cell receptor beta chains sequenced from one sample in a study of T cell clones after liver transplantation. Profiling relied on immunoSEQ multiplex PCR, and the TCRdb table lists in-frame clones only, not all of them. The sample records about 120,000 clones, 90% being singletons. The sequences come from CD4+ T cells from blood, collected 12 months after liver transplant. Receptors originate from a human patient who received a liver transplant. T cells may partly derive from the graft donor.

The genes are TRBV5-1 and TRBJ1-1, with D unclear. Germline V gene lookup returns CDR1 SGHRS and CDR2 YFSETQ. V gave up 1 base and J gave up 4 bases, with 8 bases separating them. The CDR3 loop spans 13 amino acids. The DNA for the CDR3 is TGCGCCAGCAGCTTGCGGGGAATCACTGAAGCTTTCTTT. Its protein product is CASSLRGITEAFF.

The V gene is TRBV5-1, the J gene TRBJ2-7; the match to TRBD2 covers 8 bases. In germline, CDR1 is SGHRS, CDR2 YFSETQ. The CDR3 has 15 residues. The V gene end was trimmed by 2 bases and the J gene end by 5 bases; junction bases not matched to a gene: 9. CDR3 nucleotide sequence: TGCGCCAGCAGCTTACCCATGAGCGGGAGAGACGAGCAGTACTTC. It translates to CASSLPMSGRDEQYF. Based on the CDR3 plus reference TRBV5-1 and TRBJ2-7, the full variable domain is KAGVTQTPRYLIKTRGQQVTLSCSPISGHRSVSWYQQTPGQGLQFLFEYFSETQRNKGNFPGRFSGRQFSNSRSEMNVSTLELGDSALYLCASSLPMSGRDEQYFGPGTRLTVT.

The J gene is TRBJ2-7, the V gene TRBV5-1, with D tentatively TRBD2 (6 bases). The CDR3 loop spans 15 amino acids. Germline-derived CDR1 and CDR2 are SGHRS and YFSETQ. V was pared by 3 bases and J by 0 bases, with 13 bases between. CDR3 bases: TGCGCCAGCAGCTCCCTTAGCGGTAGCTCCTACGAGCAGTACTTC. It encodes CASSSLSGSSYEQYF.

CDR3 nucleotides: TGTGCCAGTAGTATAGATCTGAGGGGCGAGCAGTACTTC. Translated, it gives CASSIDLRGEQYF. The chain recombines TRBV19 with TRBJ2-7, with D perhaps matching TRBD1 or TRBD2 (5 bases each). The CDR3 loop spans 13 amino acids. Per germline, CDR1 LNHDA and CDR2 SQIVND (reference sequence). Between the trimmed V and J ends, which lost 0 bases and 6 bases, there was a span of 9 bases. The full variable domain, in which reference TRBV19 and TRBJ2-7 provide the parts outside the CDR3, is DGGITQSPKYLFRKEGQNVTLSCEQNLNHDAMYWYRQDPGQGLRLIYYSQIVNDFQKGDIAEGYSVSREKKESFPLTVTSAQKNPTAFYLCASSIDLRGEQYFGPGTRLTVT.

This CDR3 is CASSQTGLAAYEQYF. CDR3 coding DNA: TGTGCCAGCAGCCAAACGGGGCTAGCTGCCTACGAGCAGTACTTC. The chain has TRBV4-2 and TRBJ2-7; D possibly matches TRBD1 or TRBD2 (5 bases each). Germline-derived CDR1 and CDR2 are LGHNA and YNFKEQ. The V end was cut by 2 bases, the J end by 2 bases, with 13 bases between. CDR3 length equals 15 residues.

The chain is built from TRBV10-1 and TRBJ1-1; TRBD1 matches 7 bases. V gave up 4 bases and J gave up 4 bases; unmatched junction bases: 3. The CDR3 is 13 residues long. Looked up from germline, CDR1 is WNHNN and CDR2 is SYGVQD (reference sequence). This CDR3 is CASSGAGGTEAFF. CDR3 DNA sequence: TGCGCCAGCAGTGGGGCAGGGGGCACTGAAGCTTTCTTT.

The chain is built from TRBV28 and TRBJ2-2, with D hard to call. Trimming pared 6 bases from V and 8 bases from J, leaving 16 bases between. Per the germline V gene, CDR1 is MDHEN and CDR2 is SYDVKM. The CDR3 is made up of 14 amino acids. The CDR3 loop reads CASRVEGRGGELFF. The CDR3 nucleotides read TGTGCCAGCAGAGTGGAAGGGCGAGGAGGGGAGCTGTTTTTT.

The rearrangement links TRBV7-8 to TRBJ1-5; the match to TRBD1 covers 10 bases. Losses at the gene ends were 2 bases for V and 6 bases for J; bases not matched to a gene: 4. There are 15 residues in the CDR3. Germline assignment: CDR1 SGHVS and CDR2 FQNEAQ. CDR3 region: CASSLRDRGIQPQHF. The CDR3 nucleotides read TGTGCCAGCAGCTTAAGGGACAGGGGCATTCAGCCCCAGCATTTT.

The V and J genes are TRBV10-3 and TRBJ2-7; 8 bases fit TRBD1. Trimming cost V 4 bases and J 3 bases; bases outside gene matches: 2. The CDR3 has 13 residues. Germline CDR1 is ENHRY and CDR2 is SYGVKD. This CDR3 reads CAISGGTGYEQYF. DNA of the CDR3: TGTGCCATCAGTGGTGGGACAGGCTACGAGCAGTACTTC.

The chain recombines TRBV30 with TRBJ1-1, with D tentatively TRBD1 (5 bases). Deletions cut 3 bases from V and 7 bases from J, with 12 bases between. Per germline, CDR1 GTSNPN and CDR2 SVGIG (reference sequence). The CDR3 is 12 residues long. The CDR3 nucleotides are TGTGCCTGGAGCGCCGGGACGTTTGAAGCTTTCTTT. Amino acid sequence: CAWSAGTFEAFF.

This chain joins TRBV6-1 and TRBJ2-4; 10 bases fit TRBD1. The germline CDR1 and CDR2 sequences are MNHNS and SASEGT. Trimming removed 5 bases from V and 3 bases from J; junction bases left unmatched: 4. The CDR3 sequence is 15 residues long. CDR3 residues: CASSRTGGGKNIQYF. The CDR3 DNA reads TGTGCCAGCAGTCGGACAGGGGGGGGCAAAAACATTCAGTACTTC.

The chain couples TRBV5-4 to TRBJ2-4, with D perhaps assigned TRBD1 or TRBD2 (5 bases each). The CDR3 runs 15 residues. The germline gives CDR1 SGHNT, CDR2 YYREEE (reference sequence). V was clipped by 0 bases and J by 6 bases, with 13 bases between them. The CDR3 spells CASSLGQAGGNIQYF. The CDR3 coding sequence is TGTGCCAGCAGCTTGGGGCAAGCTGGGGGAAACATTCAGTACTTC.

The chain recombines TRBV11-3 with TRBJ2-3, with 13 positions matching TRBD2. Germline V CDR1 and CDR2: SGHNT, YENEEA. Germline trimming cut 5 bases from V and 2 bases from J; bases unmatched to any gene: 7. CDR3 length: 17 residues. CDR3 coding DNA: TGTGCCAGCAGCCCAGGACTAGCGGGAGCTTCCACAGATACGCAGTATTTT. Protein sequence: CASSPGLAGASTDTQYF.

The CDR3 bases are TGTGCCAGCAGCTTGCGGTTTGGGACAGGGGGCGAGCAGTACTTC. It is translated as CASSLRFGTGGEQYF. The chain joins TRBV5-6 to TRBJ2-7; 11 nucleotides align to TRBD1. Germline V gene data show CDR1 as SGHDT and CDR2 as YYEEEE. V lost 1 base, J lost 6 bases, and 6 bases stayed unmatched. This CDR3 has 15 residues.

Notes on this clone: One end of the junction is discordant with germline, which a read error may explain. V and J are TRBV6-1 and TRBJ2-2; 11 bases fit TRBD2. Germline V lookup: CDR1 MNHNS, CDR2 SASEGT. The CDR3 has 16 amino acids. CDR3 nucleotides: TGTGCCAGCAGAGAAGCTAGCGGGAGGAGGTCCGGGGAGCTGTTTTTT. Encoded protein: CASREASGRRSGELFF.

This CDR3 is CASRDSRGSYEQYF. For the CDR3, the DNA is TGTGCCAGCAGAGATAGCAGGGGATCCTACGAGCAGTACTTC. The rearrangement uses TRBV7-2 and TRBJ2-7; a weak D match, TRBD1 (6 bases). The V gene's germline CDR1 is SGHTA and CDR2 FQGNSA. Deletions cut 6 bases from V and 1 base from J, with 13 bases between. The CDR3 has 14 amino acids.

This chain connects TRBV2 to TRBJ2-3, with 7 bases aligning to TRBD2. J lost 3 bases, V lost 8 bases, and 5 bases had no gene match. CDR3 length: 13 residues. Germline loops: CDR1 SNHLY, CDR2 FYNNEI. CDR3: CASWRETTDTQYF. The CDR3 DNA is TGTGCCAGCTGGCGGGAGACAACAGATACGCAGTATTTT.

The V and J genes are TRBV19 and TRBJ1-6; 7 bases fit TRBD1. The V gene end was trimmed by 8 bases and the J gene end by 7 bases; junction bases not matched to a gene: 8. The CDR3 extends over 14 amino acids. Germline V lookup: CDR1 LNHDA, CDR2 SQIVND (reference sequence). This CDR3 is CASHGTAENSPLHF. The CDR3 region has the DNA TGTGCCAGTCATGGGACAGCCGAAAATTCACCCCTCCACTTT.

The V and J genes are TRBV9 and TRBJ2-5; D is uncertain. CDR3 length: 13 residues. The germline gives CDR1 SGDLS, CDR2 YYNGEE. V lost 4 bases and J 2 bases, leaving 9 bases between the germline ends. The CDR3 region is CASSPASQETQYF. The DNA for the CDR3 is TGTGCCAGCAGCCCGGCCTCTCAAGAGACCCAGTACTTC.

V usage is TRBV28 and J usage is TRBJ2-1; D tentatively fits TRBD1 or TRBD2 (6 bases each). CDR1 MDHEN and CDR2 SYDVKM come from the germline V gene. V dropped 6 bases and J dropped 2 bases, with 14 bases sitting between them. The CDR3 is 15 residues long. This CDR3 is CASSPPRGAYNEQFF. CDR3 nucleotide sequence: TGTGCCAGCAGCCCCCCAAGGGGGGCCTACAATGAGCAGTTCTTC.

The CDR3 DNA follows: TGTGCCAGCAGACCTACTAGCGAACTATCCTCGAACACCGGGGAGCTGTTTTTT. This translates into CASRPTSELSSNTGELFF. The V and J genes are TRBV27 and TRBJ2-2, with 7 bases aligning to TRBD2. Germline CDR1 reads MNHEY; CDR2 reads SMNVEV (reference sequence). CDR3 length equals 18 residues. The ends lost 6 bases at V and 0 bases at J; junction bases unmatched: 13.

The chain carries TRBV7-2 and TRBJ2-7; D gene ambiguous. The CDR3 sequence is 13 residues long. The V gene lost 5 bases and the J gene lost 6 bases, with 14 bases spanning the gap. CDR1 is SGHTA and CDR2 is FQGNSA in the germline V gene. CDR3 sequence (DNA): TGTGCCAGCAGCGGCACTTCAGGCACCGAGCAGTACTTC. This encodes CASSGTSGTEQYF.

The genes are TRBV5-1 and TRBJ1-2; no reliable D call. With 2 bases removed from V and 6 bases from J, the gap between germline ends came to 14 bases. The CDR3 runs to 14 residues. In germline, CDR1 is SGHRS, CDR2 YFSETQ. The CDR3 nucleotides are TGCGCCAGCAGCTTCTCCGGCCTCGTCGATGGCTACACCTTC. Protein: CASSFSGLVDGYTF.

This clone was seen a handful of times. V is TRBV11-2 and J is TRBJ2-5, with no clear D. With 3 bases removed from V and 2 bases from J, the gap between germline ends came to 10 bases. The CDR3 runs 14 residues. Germline values: CDR1 SGHAT, CDR2 FQNNGV. The CDR3 protein is CASSFNTGQETQYF. DNA of the CDR3: TGTGCCAGCAGCTTTAATACCGGGCAAGAGACCCAGTACTTC.

The rearrangement joins TRBV6-5 to TRBJ2-7; 7 bases line up with TRBD2. The ends lost 0 bases at V and 3 bases at J; junction bases unmatched: 8. CDR1 is MNHEY and CDR2 is SVGAGI in the germline V gene. The CDR3 totals 16 residues. The chain's CDR3 is CASSYSTGGSGYEQYF. CDR3 sequence (DNA): TGTGCCAGCAGTTACTCAACGGGCGGGAGCGGCTACGAGCAGTACTTC.

The rearrangement joins TRBV5-1 to TRBJ2-2; weak D call: TRBD1 (6 bases). Trimming took 4 bases from V and 4 from J, leaving 8 bases between them. The CDR3 spans 13 residues. Germline V gene lookup returns CDR1 SGHRS and CDR2 YFSETQ. The CDR3 protein is CASSTGSTGELFF. Here the CDR3 DNA reads TGCGCCAGCAGCACAGGGTCCACCGGGGAGCTGTTTTTT.

The sample holds one count of this clone. In the same sample, other DNA sequences code for this CDR3. V is TRBV19 and J is TRBJ1-1; 9 positions match TRBD1. Unmatched junction bases numbered 1, after V lost 3 bases and J lost 2 bases. The CDR3 is made up of 14 amino acids. Per the germline V gene, CDR1 is LNHDA and CDR2 is SQIVND (reference sequence). CDR3 sequence: CASSMGQGNTEAFF. CDR3 bases: TGTGCCAGTAGTATGGGACAGGGTAACACTGAAGCTTTCTTT.

This clone has a handful of counts. The sample holds other DNA sequences that translate to the same CDR3. This chain connects TRBV5-1 to TRBJ2-5; D gene uncertain. This CDR3 is 11 amino acids long. Trimming took 1 base from V and 3 from J, leaving 1 base between them. From germline, CDR1 is SGHRS and CDR2 YFSETQ. The chain's CDR3 is CASSLKETQYF. The CDR3, as DNA: TGCGCCAGCAGCTTGAAAGAGACCCAGTACTTC.

The chain carries TRBV4-1 and TRBJ2-7; no definite D call. CDR1 and CDR2 (germline): MGHRA, YSYEKL. V dropped 0 bases and J dropped 6 bases, with 21 bases sitting between them. The CDR3 sequence is 17 residues long. CDR3 in amino acids: CASSQDGSGGRRREQYF. CDR3 sequence (DNA): TGCGCCAGCAGCCAAGACGGTTCCGGTGGCAGGCGGCGCGAGCAGTACTTC.

The V gene is TRBV25-1, the J gene TRBJ2-1; D is tentatively TRBD1 or TRBD2 (5 bases each). V was shortened by 4 bases and J by 4 bases, with 17 bases between the two germline ends. The length of the CDR3 is 16 residues. Per germline, CDR1 MGHDK and CDR2 SYGVNS. CDR3 nucleotide sequence: TGTGCCAGCAGTGGATATCAGGGAGACAAGTACAATGAGCAGTTCTTC. This gives the protein CASSGYQGDKYNEQFF.

This sequence joins TRBV9 and TRBJ2-2; D gene ambiguous. The CDR3 covers 17 residues. Per the germline V gene, CDR1 is SGDLS and CDR2 is YYNGEE. Trimming left V 1 base short and J 0 bases short, with 13 bases between. CDR3 amino acids: CASSVIGNQANTGELFF. CDR3 nucleotide sequence: TGTGCCAGCAGCGTAATTGGGAATCAGGCGAACACCGGGGAGCTGTTTTTT. Full variable domain (missing parts from reference TRBV9 and TRBJ2-2): DSGVTQTPKHLITATGQRVTLRCSPRSGDLSVYWYQQSLDQGLQFLIQYYNGEERAKGNILERFSAQQFPDLHSELNLSSLELGDSALYFCASSVIGNQANTGELFFGEGSRLTVL.

The V and J genes are TRBV6-1 and TRBJ2-3; D is ambiguous. Germline CDR1 and CDR2: MNHNS and SASEGT. The CDR3 covers 15 residues. V was clipped by 1 base and J by 2 bases, with 10 bases between them. The CDR3 nucleotides are TGTGCCAGCAGTGAAGGGTTCCTACTCACAGATACGCAGTATTTT. This gives the protein CASSEGFLLTDTQYF.